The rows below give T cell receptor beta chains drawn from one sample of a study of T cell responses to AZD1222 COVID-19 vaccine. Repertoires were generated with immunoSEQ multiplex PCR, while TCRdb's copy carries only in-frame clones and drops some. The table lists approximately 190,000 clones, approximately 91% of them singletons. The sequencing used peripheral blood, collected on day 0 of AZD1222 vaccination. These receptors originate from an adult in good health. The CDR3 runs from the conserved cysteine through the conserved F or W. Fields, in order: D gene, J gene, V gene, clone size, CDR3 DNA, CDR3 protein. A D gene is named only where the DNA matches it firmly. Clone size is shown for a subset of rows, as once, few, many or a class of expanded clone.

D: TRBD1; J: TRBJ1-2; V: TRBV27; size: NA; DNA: TGTGCCAGCAGTTTATCGACTCCGGACAGGGGGCCCTGGGGGTATGGCTACACCTTC; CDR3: CASSLSTPDRGPWGYGYTF
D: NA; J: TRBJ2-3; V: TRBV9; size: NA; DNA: TGTGCCAGCAGCGTAGCGGTGGGGAGGCCAGATACGCAGTATTTT; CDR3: CASSVAVGRPDTQYF
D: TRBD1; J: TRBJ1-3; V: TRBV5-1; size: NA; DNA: TGCGCCAGCAGCTTGGCCGGGACAGCTGGAAACACCATATATTTT; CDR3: CASSLAGTAGNTIYF
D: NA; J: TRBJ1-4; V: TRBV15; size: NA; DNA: TGTGCCACCAGCAGAGATGGGTCAACTAATGAAAAACTGTTTTTT; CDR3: CATSRDGSTNEKLFF
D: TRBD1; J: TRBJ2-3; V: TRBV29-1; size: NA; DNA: TGCAGCGTTGGGAGGACAGGGCGTACAGATACGCAGTATTTT; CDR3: CSVGRTGRTDTQYF
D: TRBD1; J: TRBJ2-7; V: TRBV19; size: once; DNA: TGTGCCAGTAGTATCCGGGACAGGATATACGAGCAGTACTTC; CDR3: CASSIRDRIYEQYF
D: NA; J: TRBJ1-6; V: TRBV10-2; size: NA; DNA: TGCGCCAGCAGAACATTAGACTCCTCACCCCTCCACTTT; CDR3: CASRTLDSSPLHF
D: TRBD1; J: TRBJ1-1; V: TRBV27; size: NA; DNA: TGTGCCAGCAGTGGCAGGGGGAAGGCTTTCTTT; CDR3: CASSGRGKAFF
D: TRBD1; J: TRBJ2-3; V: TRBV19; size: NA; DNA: TGTGCCAGTAGTATGTGGGACAGGGGGCTCGGAGATACGCAGTATTTT; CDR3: CASSMWDRGLGDTQYF
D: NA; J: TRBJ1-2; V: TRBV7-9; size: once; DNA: TGTGCCAGCAGCTTAGTGGCAGTTTCCAACTATGGCTACACCTTC; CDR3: CASSLVAVSNYGYTF
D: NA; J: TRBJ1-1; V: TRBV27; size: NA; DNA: TGTGCCAGCAGTTTAGGGGGGAGGACTGAAGCTTTCTTT; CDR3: CASSLGGRTEAFF
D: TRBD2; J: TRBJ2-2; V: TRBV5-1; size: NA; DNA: TGCGCCAGCAGCATGGGGGGACTAGCATCTACCGGGGAGCTGTTTTTT; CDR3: CASSMGGLASTGELFF
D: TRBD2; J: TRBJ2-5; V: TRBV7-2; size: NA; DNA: TGTGCCAGCAGATCTCTAGCGGAAGAGACCCAGTACTTC; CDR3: CASRSLAEETQYF
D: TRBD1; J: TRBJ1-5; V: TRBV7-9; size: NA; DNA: TGTGCCAGCAGCTTAGGGGCAGGGGGATCCAATCAGCCCCAGCATTTT; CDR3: CASSLGAGGSNQPQHF
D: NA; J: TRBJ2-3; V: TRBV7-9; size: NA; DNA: TGTGCCAGCAGCCCCTCCCAGGCGGGGAGCACAGATACGCAGTATTTT; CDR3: CASSPSQAGSTDTQYF
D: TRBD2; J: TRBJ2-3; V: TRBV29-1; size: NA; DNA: TGCAGCGTTGATCTAGGGGCGGGAGGAGATACGCAGTATTTT; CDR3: CSVDLGAGGDTQYF
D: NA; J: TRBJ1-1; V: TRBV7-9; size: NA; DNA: TGTGCCAGCAGCTTAGTACAGAGCATGAACACTGAAGCTTTCTTT; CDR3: CASSLVQSMNTEAFF
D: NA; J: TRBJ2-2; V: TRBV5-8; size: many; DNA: TGTGCCAGCAGCAACCCGAGAGAGCACACCGGGGAGCTGTTTTTT; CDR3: CASSNPREHTGELFF
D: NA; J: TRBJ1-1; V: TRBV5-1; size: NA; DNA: TGCGCCAGCACAGGACAGACGAACACTGAAGCTTTCTTT; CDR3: CASTGQTNTEAFF
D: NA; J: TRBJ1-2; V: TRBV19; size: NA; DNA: TGTGCCAGTAACCTAGACGGCACGGACTATGGCTACACCTTC; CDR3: CASNLDGTDYGYTF
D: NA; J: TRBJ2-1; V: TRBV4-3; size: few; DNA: TGCGCCAGCAGCCACTACCACAATGAGCAGTTCTTC; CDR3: CASSHYHNEQFF
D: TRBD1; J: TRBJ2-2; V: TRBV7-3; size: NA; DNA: TGTGCCAGCAGCTTGGGGCAGGGGGTCCCCGGGGAGCTGTTTTTT; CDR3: CASSLGQGVPGELFF
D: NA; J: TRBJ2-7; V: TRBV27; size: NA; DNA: TGTGCCAGCGCTTCATTGAGCGGCGAGCAGTACTTC; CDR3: CASASLSGEQYF
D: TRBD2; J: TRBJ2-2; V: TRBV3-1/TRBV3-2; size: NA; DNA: TGTGCCAGCAAAAGCGGGGTCGACACCGGGGAGCTGTTTTTT; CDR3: CASKSGVDTGELFF
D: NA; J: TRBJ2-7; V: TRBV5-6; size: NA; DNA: TGTGCCAGCAGCTTGGCCGGGACTTACTCCTACGAGCAGTACTTC; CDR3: CASSLAGTYSYEQYF
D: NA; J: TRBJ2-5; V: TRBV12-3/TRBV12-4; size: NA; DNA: NA; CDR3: CASSSSIAQYF
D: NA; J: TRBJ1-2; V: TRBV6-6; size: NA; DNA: TGTGCCAGCAGCCCGACAGTCGAGGGGACTAACTATGGCTACACCTTC; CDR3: CASSPTVEGTNYGYTF
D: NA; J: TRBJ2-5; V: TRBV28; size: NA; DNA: TGTGCCAGCAGACACATGGGGCAGGGAAGGGAGACCCAGTACTTC; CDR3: CASRHMGQGRETQYF
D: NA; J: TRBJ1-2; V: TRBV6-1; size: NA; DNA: TGTGCCAGCAGTGAAGTTGGACTTGGGTATGGCTACACCTTC; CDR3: CASSEVGLGYGYTF
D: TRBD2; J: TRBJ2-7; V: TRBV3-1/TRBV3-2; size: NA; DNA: TGTGCCAGCAGCCAAGATCTTCGGCTAGCGGGAGGCGGCGAGCAGTACTTC; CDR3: CASSQDLRLAGGGEQYF
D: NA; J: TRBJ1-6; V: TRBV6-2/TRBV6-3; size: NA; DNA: TGTGCCAGCAGTTATGTGAGAGGACGGCTAAATTCACCCCTCCACTTT; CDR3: CASSYVRGRLNSPLHF
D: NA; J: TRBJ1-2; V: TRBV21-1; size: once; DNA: TGTGCCAGCAGCAATGGGGGACAGCCCTGTATACAAACCCACTATGGCTACACCTTC; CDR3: CASSNGGQPCIQTHYGYTF
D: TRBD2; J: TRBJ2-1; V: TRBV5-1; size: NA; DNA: TGCGCCAGCAGCTTGTTCCTAGCGGGAGGGGGAGTGCAGTTCTTC; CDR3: CASSLFLAGGGVQFF
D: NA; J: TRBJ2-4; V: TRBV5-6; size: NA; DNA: TGTGCCAGCAGCTTCTTGTCACACGGGAACATTCAGTACTTC; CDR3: CASSFLSHGNIQYF
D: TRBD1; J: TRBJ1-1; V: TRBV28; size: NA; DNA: TGTGCCAGCAGTTTACCGCCGGACAGGGTAGGCACTGAAGCTTTCTTT; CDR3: CASSLPPDRVGTEAFF
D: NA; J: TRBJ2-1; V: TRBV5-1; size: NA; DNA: TGCGCCAGCAGCTTGGTGTCTATGGGTGAGCAGTTCTTC; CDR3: CASSLVSMGEQFF
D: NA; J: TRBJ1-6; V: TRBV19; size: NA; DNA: TGTGCCAGTAGTATAGTGGGTGACGCTAGCTCACCCCTCCACTTT; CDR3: CASSIVGDASSPLHF
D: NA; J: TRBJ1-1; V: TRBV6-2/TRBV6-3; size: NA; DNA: TGTGCCAGCAGTTACCATACGGAAATGAACACTGAAGCTTTCTTT; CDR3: CASSYHTEMNTEAFF
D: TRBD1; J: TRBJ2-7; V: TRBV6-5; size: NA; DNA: TGTGCCAGCAGTTCTACGGGACAGGTAACCTACGAGCAGTACTTC; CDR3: CASSSTGQVTYEQYF
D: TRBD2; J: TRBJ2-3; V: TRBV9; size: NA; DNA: TGTGCCAGCGGAACTAGCGGGACTAGCACAGATACGCAGTATTTT; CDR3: CASGTSGTSTDTQYF
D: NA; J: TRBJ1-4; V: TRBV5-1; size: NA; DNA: TGCGCCAGCAGCTTGGATAGGCCTGCAACTAATGAAAAACTGTTTTTT; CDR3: CASSLDRPATNEKLFF
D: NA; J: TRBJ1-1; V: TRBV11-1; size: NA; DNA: TGTGCCAGCAGCTTAGGGTTCGGAATCGACACTGAAGCTTTCTTT; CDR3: CASSLGFGIDTEAFF
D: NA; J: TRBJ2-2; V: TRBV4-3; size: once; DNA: TGCGCCAGCAGCCAAGATCGGGCCGGGGAGCTGTTTTTT; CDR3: CASSQDRAGELFF
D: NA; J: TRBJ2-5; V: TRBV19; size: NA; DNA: TGTGCCAGTACTGCGGGGTTAGGGGAGACCCAGTACTTC; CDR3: CASTAGLGETQYF
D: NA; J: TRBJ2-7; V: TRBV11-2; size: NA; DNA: TGTGCCAGCAGCTTAGATCTTCCCGCAGGGATCGCCTACGAGCAGTACTTC; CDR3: CASSLDLPAGIAYEQYF
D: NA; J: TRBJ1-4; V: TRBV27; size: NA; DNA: TGTGCCAGCAGTTTATCGTTGGGCACACGGCAGAATGAAAAACTGTTTTTT; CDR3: CASSLSLGTRQNEKLFF
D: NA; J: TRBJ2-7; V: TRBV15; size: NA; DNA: TGTGCCACCAGCAGTGGGACAAAGCAGTACTTC; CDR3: CATSSGTKQYF
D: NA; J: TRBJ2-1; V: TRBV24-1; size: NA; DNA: TGTGCCACCAGTGATTTCCCAGGGGGGATCGATGAGCAGTTCTTC; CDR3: CATSDFPGGIDEQFF
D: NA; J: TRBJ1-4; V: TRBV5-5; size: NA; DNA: TGTGCCAGCAGCTGGGACCAAACTAATGAAAAACTGTTTTTT; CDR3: CASSWDQTNEKLFF
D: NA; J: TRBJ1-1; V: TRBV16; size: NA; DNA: TGTGCCAGCAGCCAATATATCGGGAGGAACACTGAAGCTTTCTTT; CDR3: CASSQYIGRNTEAFF
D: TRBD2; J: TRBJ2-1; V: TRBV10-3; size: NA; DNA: TGTGCCATCAGTGAGTCTGGCGGGGGTTTTAGTGAGCAGTTCTTC; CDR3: CAISESGGGFSEQFF
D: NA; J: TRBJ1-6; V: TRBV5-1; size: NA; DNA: TGCGCCAGCAGCTTAACGATCCAGGGCCTGAATAATTCACCCCTCCACTTT; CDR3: CASSLTIQGLNNSPLHF
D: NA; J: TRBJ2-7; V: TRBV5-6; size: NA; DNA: TGTGCCAGCAGCTTGGAGATCGAGCAGTACTTC; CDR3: CASSLEIEQYF
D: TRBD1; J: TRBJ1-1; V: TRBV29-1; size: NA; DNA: TGCAGCGTTCGGACAGGGAGGAACACTGAAGCTTTCTTT; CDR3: CSVRTGRNTEAFF